This TCR beta chain was captured by sequencing in a study of T-cell memory formation after mild COVID-19. Regarding the study as a whole: Whether second-wave clones peaking at day 37 were SARS-CoV-2 specific went unconfirmed. Balance between CD4 and CD8 was seen in clones contracting day 15 to 85, and a CD4+ lean was seen in later expanders. Cross-reactive memory seemingly joined, as some responding clones were found in pre-infection memory.

This clonotype was picked up a small number of times. Its cognate antigen is unknown. After 5'RACE with constant-segment primers, TCR alpha and TCR beta cDNA libraries carrying sample barcodes and UMIs were obtained. A single record per CDR3 protein comes from TCRdb applying MiXCR to the 5' RACE reads. The sample has 380,000 or so distinct CDR3 sequences, under 15% seen once. Trimming took 0 bases from V and 8 from J, leaving 14 bases between them. Germline lookup yields CDR1 LGHNA and CDR2 YSLEER. CDR3 length: 15 residues. This sequence was found in a man between 18 and 35 years old who had mild COVID-19 (a few samples of this study predate the infection). Cell type and time point are not known. The V and J genes are TRBV4-3 and TRBJ2-4; D is possibly TRBD2 (7 bases). Sequencing input: PBMCs or a T cell subset sorted from them (not recorded which). This CDR3 reads CASSQDQRGGDIQYF. The CDR3 DNA sequence: TGCGCCAGCAGCCAAGATCAACGAGGGGGGGACATTCAGTACTTC.